These 28 T cell receptor beta chains were sequenced from one sample in a study of OX40 agonist ivuxolimab in advanced cancers. Data came from immunoSEQ multiplex PCR; TCRdb stores just in-frame clones and leaves some out. The sample holds tens of thousands of clones, 65% to 90% seen once. The sample consisted of CD4+ or CD8+ T cells sorted from blood, taken in a trial of the OX40 agonist ivuxolimab. The receptors were gathered from an adult with an advanced solid tumor such as melanoma, head and neck, liver or kidney cancer.

CDR3 loop: CASSLGGARDSPLHF. CDR3 nucleotides: TGCGCCAGCTCGTTGGGGGGGGCGCGGGATTCACCCCTCCACTTT. The rearrangement joins TRBV10-2 to TRBJ1-6, with D possibly TRBD1 on 6 matching bases. Germline CDR1 reads WSHSY; CDR2 reads SAAADI. CDR3 length equals 15 residues. Trimming pared 8 bases from V and 8 bases from J, leaving 19 bases between.

The chain joins TRBV28 to TRBJ2-1; 14 nucleotides match TRBD2. J was trimmed by 8 bases and V by 4 bases; bases with no gene match: 7. Germline values: CDR1 MDHEN, CDR2 SYDVKM. CDR3 length: 16 residues. This CDR3 reads CASSSGLAGGVDEQFF. CDR3 DNA sequence: TGTGCCAGCAGTTCAGGACTAGCGGGAGGCGTGGATGAGCAGTTCTTC.

V usage is TRBV27 and J usage is TRBJ2-7; 9 bases fit TRBD1. V was pared by 10 bases and J by 3 bases, with 7 bases of the junction left unmatched. CDR1 is MNHEY, CDR2 SMNVEV, per germline (reference sequence). The CDR3 length is 13 residues. CDR3 loop: CATKAGQGYEQYF. CDR3 nucleotides: TGTGCCACCAAGGCGGGACAGGGCTACGAGCAGTACTTC.

The rearrangement joins TRBV9 to TRBJ2-5; 10 bases are a match to TRBD2. Germline assignment: CDR1 SGDLS and CDR2 YYNGEE. The CDR3 sequence is 16 residues long. V dropped 3 bases and J dropped 4; count of bases not matched to a gene: 9. CDR3 residues: CASSAGRAGGAETQYF. Written as DNA, the CDR3 is TGTGCCAGCAGCGCTGGGCGAGCGGGAGGGGCAGAGACCCAGTACTTC.

The CDR3 DNA reads TGTGCCAGTAGTTTCTCCGGGACAGGGGTCGGATACGAGCAGTACTTC. It encodes CASSFSGTGVGYEQYF. The rearrangement links TRBV19 to TRBJ2-7, with 10 positions matching TRBD1. This CDR3 region has 16 residues. Trimming removed 5 bases from V and 4 bases from J; junction bases left unmatched: 11. Germline CDR1 is LNHDA and CDR2 is SQIVND (reference sequence).

CDR3 nucleotides: TGTGCCAGCAGCTCACCCTGGACAGGGTATGGCTACACCTTC. It is translated as CASSSPWTGYGYTF. V gene TRBV5-8 combines with J gene TRBJ1-2; 8 bases line up with TRBD1. This CDR3 has 14 amino acids. Trimming at V came to 3 bases and at J to 5 bases, leaving 6 bases not matched to a gene. Germline assignment: CDR1 SGHTS and CDR2 YDEGEE.

This sequence joins TRBV19 and TRBJ1-5, with 8 nucleotides matching TRBD1. Germline V gene sequence: CDR1 LNHDA, CDR2 SQIVND (reference sequence). The CDR3 covers 19 residues. V shed 5 bases and J 3 bases; nucleotides not matched to a gene: 18. The CDR3: CASSPEAPTGTGFNQPQHF. The CDR3 DNA follows: TGTGCCAGTAGTCCCGAGGCCCCAACCGGGACAGGTTTCAATCAGCCCCAGCATTTT.

The chain recombines TRBV6-5 with TRBJ2-7; 9 nucleotides align to TRBD1. CDR1 and CDR2 (germline): MNHEY, SVGAGI. The CDR3 runs 15 residues. V was clipped by 5 bases and J by 5 bases; unmatched bases: 10. CDR3 region: CASSHYRDRENEQYF. The CDR3 DNA follows: TGTGCCAGCAGTCATTACCGGGACAGGGAGAACGAGCAGTACTTC.

This chain joins TRBV25-1 and TRBJ1-2; tentatively, D is TRBD1 (6 bases). This CDR3 has 14 residues. CDR1 and CDR2 (germline): MGHDK, SYGVNS. V lost 2 bases and J 12 bases, leaving 19 bases between the germline ends. DNA for the CDR3: TGTGCCAGCAGTGAAGTCGGCCAGGGGCCCCCCCACACCTTC. Amino acid sequence: CASSEVGQGPPHTF.

This clone has only a few counts. This chain joins TRBV2 and TRBJ2-7, with unresolved D. Germline V gives CDR1 SNHLY, CDR2 FYNNEI. V lost 7 bases, J lost 7 bases, and 11 bases lay in between. The CDR3 consists of 11 residues. CDR3 region: CASTGDWEQYF. Written as DNA, the CDR3 is TGTGCCAGCACCGGCGATTGGGAGCAGTACTTC.

The count of this clone is one. The V and J genes are TRBV4-2 and TRBJ1-1, with D perhaps TRBD1 (5 bases). Trimming cost V 4 bases and J 4 bases, with 13 bases left between them. Germline V gene lookup returns CDR1 LGHNA and CDR2 YNFKEQ. The CDR3 length is 14 residues. The CDR3 region has the DNA TGTGCCAGCAGCCTTCAGGGTATCGGCACTGAAGCTTTCTTT. It specifies CASSLQGIGTEAFF.

Comment on this clone: The same CDR3 can be traced to other DNA sequences in this sample. The J gene is TRBJ2-3, the V gene TRBV19; either TRBD1 or TRBD2 may supply D (5 bases each). Per germline, CDR1 LNHDA and CDR2 SQIVND (reference sequence). Trimming stripped 5 bases from V and 7 bases from J, with 10 bases between. This CDR3 has 12 amino acids. In DNA, the CDR3 is TGTGCCAGTAGTCCCGAGGGGAATACGCAGTATTTT. This translates into CASSPEGNTQYF.

This chain uses TRBV7-9 with TRBJ2-3; unclear D gene. Germline V gene sequence: CDR1 SEHNR, CDR2 FQNEAQ (reference sequence). CDR3 length: 15 amino acids. Trimming pared 5 bases from V and 0 bases from J, leaving 12 bases between. The chain's CDR3 is CASSPTEPSTDTQYF. DNA for the CDR3: TGTGCCAGCAGCCCTACAGAACCTAGCACAGATACGCAGTATTTT.

The V call is TRBV27, the J call TRBJ2-2, with 7 bases matching TRBD1. The CDR3 length is 15 residues. Germline CDR1 and CDR2: MNHEY and SMNVEV (reference sequence). Trimming cost V 5 bases and J 5 bases; bases outside gene matches: 8. The CDR3 spells CASSPRQGRTGELFF. CDR3 nucleotides: TGTGCCAGCAGTCCCAGACAGGGTAGGACCGGGGAGCTGTTTTTT.

This chain connects TRBV19 to TRBJ2-1; 8 positions match TRBD2. Germline V gene lookup returns CDR1 LNHDA and CDR2 SQIVND (reference sequence). This CDR3 spans 15 amino acids. Losses at the gene ends were 5 bases for V and 4 bases for J; bases not matched to a gene: 7. CDR3 protein: CASSSVAGPYNEQFF. The CDR3 DNA reads TGTGCCAGTAGTTCCGTAGCGGGGCCTTACAATGAGCAGTTCTTC.

V gene TRBV7-3 combines with J gene TRBJ2-6; TRBD1 aligns across 12 bases. Per germline, CDR1 SGHTA and CDR2 FQGTGA. The CDR3 length is 19 residues. J was trimmed by 2 bases and V by 3 bases; bases with no gene match: 8. CDR3 DNA sequence: TGTGCCAGCAGCTTGGGGCCGGGACAGGGGGCACCTGGGGCCAACGTCCTGACTTTC. Encoded protein: CASSLGPGQGAPGANVLTF. Complete variable domain (other parts from reference TRBV7-3 and TRBJ2-6): GAGVSQTPSNKVTEKGKYVELRCDPISGHTALYWYRQSLGQGPEFLIYFQGTGAADDSGLPNDRFFAVRPEGSVSTLKIQRTERGDSAVYLCASSLGPGQGAPGANVLTFGAGSRLTVL.

This chain links TRBV6-5 with TRBJ1-1; 8 bases are a match to TRBD1. Germline CDR1 reads MNHEY; CDR2 reads SVGAGI. This CDR3 has 14 residues. V gave up 5 bases and J gave up 4 bases; unmatched junction bases: 6. The CDR3 DNA follows: TGTGCCAGCAGTCTAACAGGGGGAGGCACTGAAGCTTTCTTT. Its translation: CASSLTGGGTEAFF.

V gene TRBV6-5 combines with J gene TRBJ1-1, with a possible D match to TRBD1 (6 bases). The CDR3 spans 14 residues. Germline loops: CDR1 MNHEY, CDR2 SVGAGI. Trimming cost V 4 bases and J 7 bases, with 16 bases left between them. CDR3 sequence reads: CASSFEGGKGEAFF. CDR3 nucleotide sequence: TGTGCCAGCAGTTTTGAAGGGGGGAAGGGTGAAGCTTTCTTT.

The rearrangement links TRBV12-5 to TRBJ2-2; no clear D. This CDR3 has 14 residues. Per the germline V gene, CDR1 is LGHNT and CDR2 is FRNRAP. The ends were cut back, 3 bases at V and 5 bases at J, with 10 bases in the middle. CDR3 residues: CASGFFSPTGELFF. DNA of the CDR3: TGTGCTAGTGGTTTCTTTTCCCCAACCGGGGAGCTGTTTTTT.

The rearrangement uses TRBV7-9 and TRBJ2-2; no reliable D call. Trimming left V 7 bases short and J 1 base short, with 13 bases between. This CDR3 has 15 residues. The germline CDR1 and CDR2 sequences are SEHNR and FQNEAQ (reference sequence). CDR3 DNA sequence: TGTGCCAGCAACCGAGAGGTTGTGAACACCGGGGAGCTGTTTTTT. This sequence encodes CASNREVVNTGELFF.

CDR3 coding DNA: TGTGCCACCAGCAGAGCCGGGGAGAGCGCGCCTTACGAGCAGTACTTC. This encodes CATSRAGESAPYEQYF. The chain uses TRBV15 and TRBJ2-7; a weak D match, TRBD2 (5 bases). Per the germline V gene, CDR1 is LNHNV and CDR2 is YYDKDF (reference sequence). Trimming cost V 1 base and J 4 bases, with 17 bases left between them. The length of the CDR3 is 16 residues.

The gene calls are TRBV27 and TRBJ2-1, with D tentatively TRBD2 (5 bases). CDR1 is MNHEY, CDR2 SMNVEV, per germline (reference sequence). There are 13 residues in the CDR3. Trimming removed 3 bases at V and 9 bases at J, with 12 bases between. This CDR3 is CASSLGSEVEQFF. CDR3 DNA: TGTGCCAGCAGTTTGGGTAGCGAGGTTGAGCAGTTCTTC.

This clone was found once. The chain employs TRBV6-1 and TRBJ2-6, with D unclear. The CDR3 contains 14 residues. V lost 1 base to trimming and J lost 2 bases, with 3 bases between them. Germline V gene sequence: CDR1 MNHNS, CDR2 SASEGT. CDR3 nucleotides: TGTGCCAGCAGTGAAGGAGCTGGGGCCAACGTCCTGACTTTC. Translated, it gives CASSEGAGANVLTF.

The chain uses TRBV28 and TRBJ1-1, with 9 bases fitting TRBD1. Looked up from germline, CDR1 is MDHEN and CDR2 is SYDVKM. V shed 6 bases, J shed 4 bases, and the junction held 3 bases outside the gene matches. The CDR3 extends over 13 amino acids. CDR3 residues: CASRLQGATEAFF. The CDR3 DNA reads as TGTGCCAGCAGGCTACAGGGGGCCACTGAAGCTTTCTTT. Supplemented by reference TRBV28 and TRBJ1-1, the full variable domain reads DVKVTQSSRYLVKRTGEKVFLECVQDMDHENMFWYRQDPGLGLRLIYFSYDVKMKEKGDIPEGYSVSREKKERFSLILESASTNQTSMYLCASRLQGATEAFFGQGTRLTVV.

This clone was detected once. The V gene is TRBV15, the J gene TRBJ1-4; the D is unclear. This CDR3 is built from 13 residues. V was cut by 6 bases and J by 4 bases, with 9 bases left in between. The V gene's germline CDR1 is LNHNV and CDR2 YYDKDF (reference sequence). CDR3 protein: CATRLSLNEKLFF. The CDR3 coding sequence is TGTGCCACCAGGCTCTCCCTTAATGAAAAACTGTTTTTT.

This chain uses TRBV4-1 with TRBJ2-5, with D unresolved. The CDR3 totals 16 residues. V lost 1 base and J 5 bases, leaving 17 bases between the germline ends. The germline V gene encodes CDR1 MGHRA and CDR2 YSYEKL. CDR3 coding DNA: TGCGCCAGCAGCCAAGGAAGGGTCCCCCGGGCGGAGACCCAGTACTTC. Amino acids: CASSQGRVPRAETQYF.

This chain uses TRBV30 with TRBJ1-1, with a tentative D call TRBD1 (5 bases). Deletions cut 0 bases from V and 5 bases from J, with 13 bases between. The CDR3 covers 14 residues. From germline, CDR1 is GTSNPN and CDR2 SVGIG (reference sequence). CDR3: CAWSVRGGWTEAFF. DNA of the CDR3: TGTGCCTGGAGTGTACGGGGCGGGTGGACTGAAGCTTTCTTT. The full variable domain, completed using reference TRBV30 and TRBJ1-1, is SQTIHQWPATLVQPVGSPLSLECTVEGTSNPNLYWYRQAAGRGLQLLFYSVGIGQISSEVPQNLSASRPQDRQFILSSKKLLLSDSGFYLCAWSVRGGWTEAFFGQGTRLTVV.

V gene TRBV28 combines with J gene TRBJ2-3, with 9 bases that match TRBD2. The CDR3 has 16 residues. CDR1 is MDHEN and CDR2 is SYDVKM in the germline V gene. J was trimmed by 7 bases and V by 4 bases; bases with no gene match: 12. The CDR3 DNA is TGTGCCAGCAGTTCCCCTCTTGCGGGAGGGTTAAATACGCAGTATTTT. Encoded protein: CASSSPLAGGLNTQYF.